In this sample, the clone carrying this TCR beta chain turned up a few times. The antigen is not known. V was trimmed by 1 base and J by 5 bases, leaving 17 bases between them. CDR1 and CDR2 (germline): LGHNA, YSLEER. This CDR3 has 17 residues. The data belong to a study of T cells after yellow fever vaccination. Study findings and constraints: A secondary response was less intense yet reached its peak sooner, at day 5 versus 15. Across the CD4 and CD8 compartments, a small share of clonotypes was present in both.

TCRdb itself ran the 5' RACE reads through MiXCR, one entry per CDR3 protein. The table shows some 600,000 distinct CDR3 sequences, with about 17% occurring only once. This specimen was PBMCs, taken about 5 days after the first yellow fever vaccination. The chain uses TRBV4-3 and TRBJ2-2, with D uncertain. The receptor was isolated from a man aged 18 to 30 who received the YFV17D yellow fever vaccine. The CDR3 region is CASSQGVALSRTGELFF. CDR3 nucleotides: TGCGCCAGCAGCCAAGGGGTGGCTCTTTCCCGTACCGGGGAGCTGTTTTTT.